This T cell receptor beta chain was documented in a study of CD4 T cells in relation to SARS-CoV-2 and coronaviruses. Method: immunoSEQ multiplex PCR; TCRdb's copy keeps in-frame clones and lacks some. This sample yields 20,000 to 25,000 clones, of which around four fifths are seen a single time; roughly 15% belongs to the top ten. This clone was counted between two and nine times. Its antigen is unidentified. Here the CDR3 omits its conserved ending phenylalanine or tryptophan, so a read error is the likely source. No DNA is shown, since the ends of the CDR3 on it are uncertain; the CDR3 is the one TCRdb lists. Before the COVID-19 pandemic, during about 2010-2018, CD4+ T cells were taken from unexposed donors. CD4+ T cells were isolated from the cells after more than 8 days of culture. The CDR3 sequence runs 12 residues, both termini included. Looked up from germline, CDR1 is SGHNT and CDR2 is YENEEA.

This sequence joins TRBV11-3 and TRBJ1-4; the DNA was not used to check the table's D call, TRBD1. Sequenced material: CD4+ T cells from PBMCs, cultured in vitro. The sequence came from a human donor in good health. CDR3 region: CASSPSRGQGKS.